Listed below are T cell receptor beta chains from one sample, sequenced in a study of tumor-infiltrating lymphocytes in glioblastoma multiforme. TCRdb processed the multiplex PCR reads anew with MiXCR; each CDR3 protein has one entry. Of about 32,000 distinct CDR3 sequences in the sample, roughly two thirds are singletons; the top ten hold around 35%. The specimen sequenced was brain tumor tissue. These receptors were taken from a male donor with glioblastoma. Each CDR3 is given with its conserved first and last residue. The D gene is left open where the match is weak. Rows give clone size only sometimes, using once, few, many, or a class for an expanded clone.

.	TRBJ1-4	TRBV6-5	many	TGTGCCAGCAGTTACACTAGTGGCTCTAATGAAAAACTGTTTTTT	CASSYTSGSNEKLFF
.	TRBJ2-2	TRBV6-1	.	TGTGCTAGCGGTATTTGGGGGACGTCGAACACCGGGGAGCTGTTTTTT	CASGIWGTSNTGELFF
.	TRBJ2-7	TRBV5-1	few	TGCGCCAGCAGCCCGGACTTGAGCATGGAGTACTTC	CASSPDLSMEYF
.	TRBJ2-5	TRBV10-3	once	.	CAISEIVGGGAQETRYF
TRBD2	TRBJ2-1	TRBV6-1	.	TGTGTTAGCAGTGAAGAAGGGGCTAGCGGGGTCCGAAATGAGCAGTTCTTC	CVSSEEGASGVRNEQFF
.	TRBJ2-5	TRBV12-3/TRBV12-4	.	TGTGCCAGCAGTGTGCCGGAATCTCAAGGGGCCCAGTACTTC	CASSVPESQGAQYF
TRBD1	TRBJ1-5	TRBV6-2/TRBV6-3	.	TGTGCCAGCAGTTTAGGGACAGAATACATTAATCAGCCCCAGCATTTT	CASSLGTEYINQPQHF
.	TRBJ2-2	TRBV12-3/TRBV12-4	few	TGTGCCAGCAGTTTGGGGGGAGCGAACACCGGGGAGCTGTTTTTT	CASSLGGANTGELFF
TRBD1	TRBJ1-2	TRBV6-5	.	TGTGCCAGCAGCCACCCTCCCGGGACAGGGTTTTCCGGCTACACCTTC	CASSHPPGTGFSGYTF
.	TRBJ2-5	TRBV10-3	.	TGTGCCATCAGTGATTTAGGTGGGGTTCAGGAGATCCAGTACTTC	CAISDLGGVQEIQYF
.	TRBJ1-6	TRBV20-1	once	TGCAGTGCCCGTGGTGAGGAGGGCGCCCATAATTCATCCCTCCACTTT	CSARGEEGAHNSSLHF
.	TRBJ2-5	TRBV20-1	.	TGCAGTGCTAAGAAACAGGACTGGGAGACCCAGTGCTTC	CSAKKQDWETQCF
.	TRBJ2-1	TRBV7-9	few	TGTGCCAGCAGCTTGGTGGAGGTGGCCGATGAGCAGTTCTTC	CASSLVEVADEQFF
.	TRBJ1-2	TRBV5-5	once	TGTGCCGGCAGCTCAGGGCACCACTATGGCTACACCTTC	CAGSSGHHYGYTF
TRBD2	TRBJ2-2	TRBV29-1	medium-sized	TGCAGCGTGACCGGGACTAGCGGATTTAGCGGGGAGCTGTTTTTT	CSVTGTSGFSGELFF
.	TRBJ1-1	TRBV4-1	.	TGCGCCAGCAGCCAGGGGGGGATCGAAGCTTTCTTT	CASSQGGIEAFF
.	TRBJ1-1	TRBV6-5	.	TGTGCTAACAGTTACACCATGGCAACTGAAGCTTTCTTT	CANSYTMATEAFF
TRBD2	TRBJ2-1	TRBV20-1	.	TGCAGTACTATAGATGCGGGAGTTGGGAATGAGCAGTTCTTC	CSTIDAGVGNEQFF
.	TRBJ2-7	TRBV20-1	.	TGCAGTGCTACTAAATGGGGGGCTGGCTACGATCAGTACTTC	CSATKWGAGYDQYF
.	TRBJ2-7	TRBV5-1	many	TGCGCCAGCAGCTTGGTAGGGATTGAGGACGAGCAGTACTTC	CASSLVGIEDEQYF
.	TRBJ2-3	TRBV6-1	.	TGTGCCAGCAGTGACTCACTAGATATGCAGTATTTC	CASSDSLDMQYF
.	TRBJ2-7	TRBV11-2	once	TGTGCCAGTTCCCCAGGAGGGGGAACGTACGAGCAGTACTTC	CASSPGGGTYEQYF
.	TRBJ2-1	TRBV7-9	.	TGTGCCAGCAGCCCACGGGGCTGGGAGAATGGGCAGTTCTTC	CASSPRGWENGQFF
.	TRBJ2-1	TRBV6-2/TRBV6-3	once	TGTGCCAGCAGTTACCGCGGAACCTACAATGAGCAGTTCTTC	CASSYRGTYNEQFF
.	TRBJ2-5	TRBV4-2	many	TGTGCCAGCAGCCAAGTCGGGGACGACCAAGAGACCCAGTACTTC	CASSQVGDDQETQYF
.	TRBJ1-1	TRBV28	.	TGTGCCAGCAGTTTATGGTGGGGTGGAGGGGGATCGGACACTGAAGCTTTCTTT	CASSLWWGGGGSDTEAFF
TRBD1	TRBJ2-2	TRBV27	few	TGTGCCAGCCGGACAGGAAACACCGGGGAGCTGTTTTTT	CASRTGNTGELFF
.	TRBJ2-2	TRBV20-1	.	TGCAGCGCGCGGGGCGGTGCGGGTGTAACCGGGGAGCTGTGTTTT	CSARGGAGVTGELCF
TRBD1	TRBJ1-3	TRBV28	.	TGTGCCAGCAATCACCGGAGGACAGGGTGGGGAAACACCATATATTTT	CASNHRRTGWGNTIYF
TRBD1	TRBJ2-4	TRBV11-2	once	TGCGCCAGCAGCACAGGGGAACAAGGCATTCAGTCCTTC	CASSTGEQGIQSF
.	TRBJ1-2	TRBV5-4	many	TGTGCCAGCAGCTTAGGAGGGAACTATGGCTACACCTTC	CASSLGGNYGYTF
TRBD1	TRBJ2-3	TRBV29-1	once	TGCAGTGCCGGACAGGGGAATGGGCGGACAGATACGCAGTATTTT	CSAGQGNGRTDTQYF
.	TRBJ2-3	TRBV6-5	.	TGTGCCAGCAGGCTCGGAGAGGGATTTAGCACGAGTACGCAGTATTTT	CASRLGEGFSTSTQYF
.	TRBJ2-1	TRBV29-1	.	TGCAGAGTTGAAGTACGACTGGATGGTGAGCAGTTCTTC	CRVEVRLDGEQFF
TRBD2	TRBJ2-3	TRBV5-6	once	TGTGCCAGCAGCTTGTTTGGCGGGAGTAGTCAAGATACGCAGTATTTT	CASSLFGGSSQDTQYF
.	TRBJ1-5	TRBV20-1	.	TGCAGTGCGGGGGGACTAAGAAACAGGCCCCGGCATTTT	CSAGGLRNRPRHF
TRBD1	TRBJ2-1	TRBV7-8	.	TGTGCCAGCAGCTTAGTGCCGACAGGGGGCAATGAGCAGTTCTTC	CASSLVPTGGNEQFF
TRBD2	TRBJ2-4	TRBV6-2/TRBV6-3	many	TGTGCCAGCAGAACCCTAGCGGGAGGGCCAGAAAACATTCAGTACTTC	CASRTLAGGPENIQYF
TRBD2	TRBJ2-7	TRBV29-1	many	TGCAGCGTCGATGCTAGCGGGAAGAGGAACGAGCAGTACTTC	CSVDASGKRNEQYF
.	TRBJ2-2	TRBV11-1	few	TGTGCCAGCGGCGGGACAGTGAACACCGGGGAGCTGTTTTTT	CASGGTVNTGELFF
TRBD2	TRBJ2-7	TRBV29-1	once	TGCAGCATTGCCGGACTAGCGGGGAGCTCCTACGAGCAGCACTTC	CSIAGLAGSSYEQHF
.	TRBJ2-1	TRBV2	few	TGTGCCAGCAGTTCGGACATATACAATGAGCAGTTCTTC	CASSSDIYNEQFF
TRBD2	TRBJ2-5	TRBV7-9	few	TGTGCCAGCAGCCAACTAGCGGGAGTGTTGGAGACCCAGTACTTC	CASSQLAGVLETQYF
TRBD1	TRBJ2-2	TRBV10-3	.	TGTGCCATCAGTGACTATATGGACAGGGGAAACACCGGGGAGCTGTTTTTT	CAISDYMDRGNTGELFF
.	TRBJ2-1	TRBV20-1	once	TGCAGTGCTAGAGATGAGACAGGACTGTATGGGCAGTTCTTC	CSARDETGLYGQFF
TRBD1	TRBJ2-4	TRBV4-1	many	TGCGCCAGCAGCCAACCGGGACAGGGGGCCAAAAACATTCAGTACTTC	CASSQPGQGAKNIQYF
.	TRBJ2-5	TRBV6-1	many	TGTGCCAGCAGTGAACCCCAGGAGCAAGAGACCCAGTACTTC	CASSEPQEQETQYF
.	TRBJ1-1	TRBV6-5	.	TGTGCCAACAGTTACACCATTACAACTGAAGCTTTCTTT	CANSYTITTEAFF
.	TRBJ1-2	TRBV11-2	medium-sized	TGTGCCAGCAGCCCAGGGTCGGGGGGATATGGCTACACCTTC	CASSPGSGGYGYTF
.	TRBJ2-3	TRBV24-1	many	TGTGCCACGCAACCTCAAAACACAGATACGCAGTATTTT	CATQPQNTDTQYF
TRBD2	TRBJ2-1	TRBV11-1	medium-sized	TGTGCCAGCAGCTTGACAACGGGAGGTGCCAATGAGCAGTTCTTC	CASSLTTGGANEQFF